This TCR beta chain was recorded in a study of T cell responses to AZD1222 COVID-19 vaccine. This CDR3 is 13 amino acids long. Trimming shortened V by 6 bases and J by 4 bases, and 12 bases separated the two germline ends. The germline V gene has CDR1 LNHDA and CDR2 SQIVND (reference sequence). Profiling relied on immunoSEQ multiplex PCR, and the TCRdb table lists in-frame clones only, not all of them. The sample comprises fewer than 150,000 clones, 88% of which are singletons, and around 5.3% rests with the top ten. The rearrangement links TRBV19 to TRBJ1-2; D is perhaps TRBD1 (5 bases). The source is an adult who received the AZD1222 COVID-19 vaccine. This specimen was peripheral blood, taken 28 days after the second AZD1222 dose. CDR3 in DNA: TGTGCCAGTAGCACCGGGACTTTCTATGGCTACACCTTC. Translating gives CASSTGTFYGYTF.